This is a list of T cell receptor beta chains from one sample in a study of cytomegalovirus exposure and HLA in healthy donors. Assay used: immunoSEQ multiplex PCR; TCRdb lists only in-frame clones, some missing. The repertoire holds roughly 150,000 clones, with around 80% as singletons. Sequences were obtained from PBMCs. All receptors come from a middle-aged woman in good health and CMV-seronegative. Each CDR3 is given with its conserved first and last residue. A D gene is named only where the DNA matches it firmly. Size is omitted from some rows. Given values are once, few, many or a class for expanded clones.

>TRBJ2-5|NA|TRBV7-9|NA
CASSWTAREETQYF
TGTGCCAGCAGCTGGACAGCCCGAGAAGAGACCCAGTACTTC
>TRBJ2-5|TRBD1|TRBV5-1|NA
CASSPTGAEETQYF
TGCGCCAGCAGCCCAACAGGGGCGGAAGAGACCCAGTACTTC
>TRBJ2-3|TRBD1|TRBV11-3|NA
CASSSIVGTDFTDTQYF
TGTGCCAGCAGCTCAATCGTAGGGACAGACTTCACAGATACGCAGTATTTT
>TRBJ2-7|NA|TRBV27|few
CASRTTGGPTYEQYF
TGTGCCAGCAGGACCACCGGGGGACCTACCTACGAGCAGTACTTC
>TRBJ1-5|NA|TRBV6-5|NA
CASSYKASQPQHF
TGTGCCAGCAGTTACAAAGCTTCCCAGCCCCAGCATTTT
>TRBJ1-2|TRBD1|TRBV4-3|NA
CASSQEETGTYGYTF
TGCGCCAGCAGCCAAGAGGAGACAGGGACCTATGGCTACACCTTC
>TRBJ1-1|TRBD1|TRBV5-3|NA
CARSRRDREDYTEAFF
TGTGCCAGAAGCCGCCGGGACAGGGAAGACTACACTGAAGCTTTCTTT
>TRBJ1-4|NA|TRBV11-3|NA
CASSKSVRELFF
TGTGCCAGCAGCAAATCCGTCCGTGAACTGTTTTTT
>TRBJ1-5|TRBD1|TRBV16|NA
CASSHEGAGNQPQHF
TGTGCCAGCAGCCATGAGGGGGCGGGAAATCAGCCCCAGCATTTT
>TRBJ2-2|NA|TRBV4-2|NA
CASSQVGGITGELFF
TGTGCCAGCAGCCAAGTTGGAGGTATCACCGGGGAGCTGTTTTTT
>TRBJ1-2|NA|TRBV9|NA
CASSPSSQIRYTF
TGTGCCAGCAGTCCTTCCTCCCAGATTCGCTACACCTTC